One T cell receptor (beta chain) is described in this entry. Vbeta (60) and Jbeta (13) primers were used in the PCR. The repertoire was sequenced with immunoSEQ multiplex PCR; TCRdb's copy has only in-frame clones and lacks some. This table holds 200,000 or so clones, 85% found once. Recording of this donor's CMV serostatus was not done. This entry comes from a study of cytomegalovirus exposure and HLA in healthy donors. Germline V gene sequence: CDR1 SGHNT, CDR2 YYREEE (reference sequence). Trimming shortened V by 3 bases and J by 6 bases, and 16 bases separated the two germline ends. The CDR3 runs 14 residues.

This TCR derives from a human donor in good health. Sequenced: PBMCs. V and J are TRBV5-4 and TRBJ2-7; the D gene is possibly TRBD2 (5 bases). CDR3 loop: CASSSPDEGIEQYF. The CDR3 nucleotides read TGTGCCAGCAGCTCGCCGGACGAGGGTATCGAGCAGTACTTC.